The 18 T cell receptor beta chains below all came from one sample that was sequenced in a study of blood T cell repertoires in COVID-19. Produced via immunoSEQ multiplex PCR; TCRdb's table is partial and in-frame only. The data hold about 480,000 clones, with about 91% observed a single time. The sequencing input was peripheral blood. These receptor sequences come from a man aged 18 to 29 with COVID-19, enrolled during active disease.

The sample holds a few counts of this clone. This sequence joins TRBV28 and TRBJ1-5; TRBD1 is a possible D gene (6 bases). Germline CDR1 reads MDHEN; CDR2 reads SYDVKM. The CDR3 has 19 amino acids. V lost 2 bases and J 0 bases, leaving 20 bases between the germline ends. The CDR3 DNA follows: TGTGCCAGCAGTTTACTATTGATTGGGGGCTCCTATAGCAATCAGCCCCAGCATTTT. Protein product: CASSLLLIGGSYSNQPQHF. The full variable domain, completed using reference TRBV28 and TRBJ1-5, is DVKVTQSSRYLVKRTGEKVFLECVQDMDHENMFWYRQDPGLGLRLIYFSYDVKMKEKGDIPEGYSVSREKKERFSLILESASTNQTSMYLCASSLLLIGGSYSNQPQHFGDGTRLSIL.

This chain joins TRBV11-2 and TRBJ2-1; D might be TRBD1 (5 bases). CDR3 length: 15 amino acids. The V gene's germline CDR1 is SGHAT and CDR2 FQNNGV. The V and J ends lost 0 bases and 10 bases respectively, with 16 bases between them. The CDR3 here is CASSLDSRQRKEQFF. The CDR3 nucleotides are TGTGCCAGCAGCTTAGATTCGAGACAGCGTAAGGAGCAGTTCTTC.

The CDR3 sequence is CASSGQGGDQPQHF. CDR3 DNA sequence: TGTGCCAGCAGCGGACAGGGGGGGGATCAGCCCCAGCATTTT. The chain employs TRBV6-4 and TRBJ1-5; 10 bases fit TRBD1. CDR1 and CDR2 (germline): MRHNA, SNTAGT. After removal of 6 bases from V and 5 bases from J, the junction contained 4 bases not matched to a gene. The CDR3 consists of 14 residues.

The chain recombines TRBV25-1 with TRBJ2-7; 8 positions match TRBD2. The V and J ends lost 3 bases and 5 bases, in that order; junction bases with no gene match: 6. The length of the CDR3 is 14 residues. Germline V gene sequence: CDR1 MGHDK, CDR2 SYGVNS. The CDR3 is CASSDPGGENEQYF. For the CDR3, the DNA is TGTGCCAGCAGTGACCCCGGGGGGGAAAACGAGCAGTACTTC.

The table lists this clone with a few counts. CDR3 sequence (DNA): TGTGCCAGCCGACACGAAGATAATTCACCCCTCCACTTT. Translation: CASRHEDNSPLHF. V is TRBV3-1 (or the pseudogene TRBV3-2) and J is TRBJ1-6; D remains unclear. V was cut by 8 bases and J by 5 bases, with 10 bases left in between. Germline V gene lookup returns CDR1 LGHDT and CDR2 YNNKEL (reference sequence). The CDR3 loop spans 13 amino acids.

CDR3 protein: CASSQVLESSYNEQFF. The CDR3 bases are TGTGCCAGCAGCCAAGTTTTGGAGAGCTCCTACAATGAGCAGTTCTTC. This chain joins TRBV3-1 (or the pseudogene TRBV3-2) and TRBJ2-1, with no clear D. CDR1 and CDR2 (germline): LGHDT, YNNKEL (reference sequence). The CDR3 is 16 amino acids. V lost 1 base and J 0 bases, leaving 10 bases between the germline ends.

The V call is TRBV19, the J call TRBJ1-4; D is ambiguous. Germline V gives CDR1 LNHDA, CDR2 SQIVND (reference sequence). The CDR3 sequence is 15 residues long. V was shortened by 7 bases and J by 0 bases, with 12 bases between the two germline ends. The CDR3 loop reads CASTPEVATNEKLFF. The CDR3 DNA sequence: TGTGCCAGTACCCCGGAGGTTGCAACTAATGAAAAACTGTTTTTT.

The table lists this clone with a few counts. The chain recombines TRBV9 with TRBJ2-1; D uncertain. CDR1 and CDR2 (germline): SGDLS, YYNGEE. This CDR3 has 15 residues. V lost 4 bases to trimming and J lost 0 bases, with 11 bases between them. The CDR3 is CASSPTPSSYNEQFF. The CDR3 nucleotides read TGTGCCAGCAGCCCTACTCCGAGCTCCTACAATGAGCAGTTCTTC.

The chain couples TRBV7-9 to TRBJ2-1; 7 nucleotides align to TRBD2. V shed 5 bases and J 6 bases; nucleotides not matched to a gene: 7. The CDR3 spans 14 residues. Germline V CDR1 and CDR2: SEHNR, FQNEAQ (reference sequence). In DNA, the CDR3 is TGTGCCAGCAGCCCCGGACTAGATGGCAATGAGCAGTTCTTC. Translation: CASSPGLDGNEQFF.

The chain combines TRBV18 with TRBJ1-2; 8 positions match TRBD1. V shed 4 bases, J shed 4 bases, and the junction held 8 bases outside the gene matches. CDR1 and CDR2 from the germline V gene are KGHSH and LQKENI. The CDR3 is 15 amino acids. CDR3 sequence reads: CASSLYDRGTYGYTF. The CDR3 DNA follows: TGTGCCAGCTCACTTTACGACAGGGGCACCTATGGCTACACCTTC. Full variable domain (outside the CDR3, taken from reference TRBV18 and TRBJ1-2): NAGVMQNPRHLVRRRGQEARLRCSPMKGHSHVYWYRQLPEEGLKFMVYLQKENIIDESGMPKERFSAEFPKEGPSILRIQQVVRGDSAAYFCASSLYDRGTYGYTFGSGTRLTVV.

The chain is built from TRBV19 and TRBJ2-3, with 9 bases aligning to TRBD2. The germline V gene has CDR1 LNHDA and CDR2 SQIVND (reference sequence). V trimming: 5 bases; J trimming: 4 bases; junction bases outside the gene matches: 7. The CDR3 runs to 15 residues. The CDR3 nucleotides are TGTGCCAGTAGTCGCGGGAGGGCCATCTCAGATACGCAGTATTTT. It yields the protein CASSRGRAISDTQYF.

CDR3 DNA sequence: TGTGCCAGCATAGGAGGCGCCAGCTCCTACAATGAGCAGTTCTTC. It codes for CASIGGASSYNEQFF. The chain recombines TRBV2 with TRBJ2-1; D is perhaps TRBD2 (5 bases). V lost 7 bases, J lost 0 bases, and 13 bases lay in between. The CDR3 contains 15 residues. Germline V gene lookup returns CDR1 SNHLY and CDR2 FYNNEI.

The V call is TRBV5-1, the J call TRBJ2-2; D may be TRBD1 (6 bases). V dropped 4 bases and J dropped 7 bases, with 14 bases sitting between them. The CDR3 runs 14 residues. Germline loops: CDR1 SGHRS, CDR2 YFSETQ. The CDR3 region is CASSQQGLGGELFF. The CDR3 DNA reads as TGCGCCAGCAGCCAACAGGGTTTAGGCGGGGAGCTGTTTTTT.

The chain links TRBV5-4 to TRBJ2-5; 7 bases agree with TRBD2. The length of the CDR3 is 13 residues. V lost 0 bases, J lost 5 bases, and 1 base stayed unmatched. Germline CDR1 and CDR2: SGHNT and YYREEE (reference sequence). The CDR3 DNA follows: TGTGCCAGCAGCTTGGACGGGGGGGAGACCCAGTACTTC. Translated, it gives CASSLDGGETQYF.

The chain joins TRBV7-2 to TRBJ2-5, with 9 positions matching TRBD2. Trimming removed 2 bases from V and 4 bases from J; junction bases left unmatched: 5. Germline loops: CDR1 SGHTA, CDR2 FQGNSA. The length of the CDR3 is 15 residues. The CDR3 loop reads CASSLMAGGGETQYF. CDR3 coding DNA: TGTGCCAGCAGCTTAATGGCGGGAGGGGGAGAGACCCAGTACTTC.

The chain carries TRBV19 and TRBJ1-4, with 10 bases that match TRBD1. Germline V gives CDR1 LNHDA, CDR2 SQIVND (reference sequence). The junction had 4 bases not matched to a gene; V was cut back by 1 base and J by 5 bases. The CDR3 length is 16 residues. The CDR3, as DNA: TGTGCCAGTAGTATAGGTCTGGACAGGGGGAATGAAAAACTGTTTTTT. Protein: CASSIGLDRGNEKLFF. The full variable domain, in which reference TRBV19 and TRBJ1-4 provide the parts outside the CDR3, is DGGITQSPKYLFRKEGQNVTLSCEQNLNHDAMYWYRQDPGQGLRLIYYSQIVNDFQKGDIAEGYSVSREKKESFPLTVTSAQKNPTAFYLCASSIGLDRGNEKLFFGSGTQLSVL.

The chain uses TRBV18 and TRBJ1-2; D is undetermined. The V gene's germline CDR1 is KGHSH and CDR2 LQKENI. The V gene lost 5 bases and the J gene lost 5 bases, with 15 bases spanning the gap. There are 14 residues in the CDR3. The DNA for the CDR3 is TGTGCCAGCTCAGGATCGGGGTCCCATTATGGCTACACCTTC. Translated, it gives CASSGSGSHYGYTF.

This sequence joins TRBV5-4 and TRBJ1-6, with D maybe TRBD1 (6 bases). Trimming left V 3 bases short and J 9 bases short, with 16 bases between. Germline V gene sequence: CDR1 SGHNT, CDR2 YYREEE (reference sequence). This CDR3 spans 15 amino acids. CDR3 bases: TGTGCCAGCAGCTCACAGGGAATTTTTAGTTCACCCCTCCACTTT. Its translation: CASSSQGIFSSPLHF. Combining the CDR3 with reference TRBV5-4 and TRBJ1-6 gives the whole variable domain ETGVTQSPTHLIKTRGQQVTLRCSSQSGHNTVSWYQQALGQGPQFIFQYYREEENGRGNFPPRFSGLQFPNYSSELNVNALELDDSALYLCASSSQGIFSSPLHFGNGTRLTVT.